The clone carrying this T cell receptor beta chain appeared a few times. What it recognizes is unknown. MiXCR, applied by TCRdb to the 5' RACE reads, yields one record per CDR3 protein. The data contain approximately 280,000 distinct CDR3 sequences, approximately 8.5% of them singletons. The data belong to a study of identical twins. Study findings and constraints: The more abundant beta clonotypes in cord blood had fewer insertions, and memory repertoires did not show this.

The sample was also reused in another study, on yellow fever vaccine responses in identical twins.

The sequenced sample consisted of memory (CD45RO+) T cells sorted from blood. The TCR originated in a woman aged 18 to 35 in good health.

In DNA form, the CDR3 reads TGTGCCAGCCTGAGAGGGCAGGGGGCGAACACTGAAGCTTTCTTT. Translating gives CASLRGQGANTEAFF. The V call is TRBV6-1, the J call TRBJ1-1, with TRBD1 matching 8 bases. J was trimmed by 1 base and V by 8 bases; bases with no gene match: 9. This CDR3 is 15 amino acids long. Germline CDR1 reads MNHNS; CDR2 reads SASEGT.